This is a list of T cell receptor beta chains from one sample in a study of OX40 agonist ivuxolimab in advanced cancers. Clones were read by immunoSEQ multiplex PCR, and TCRdb kept only the in-frame ones, dropping some. The sample includes 70,000 or so clones, approximately 86% seen only once; the top ten take roughly 2%. Sequences were derived from CD4+ or CD8+ T cells sorted from blood, sampled in a trial of the OX40 agonist ivuxolimab. These receptor sequences come from an adult with an advanced solid tumor such as melanoma, head and neck, liver or kidney cancer. The conserved cysteine and the conserved F or W are not part of the CDR3 here. Not every row has a clone size; where given, it reads once, few, many or a size class.

size,J,V,CDR3
NA,TRBJ2-7,TRBV11-2,ASTVGEVDEQY
once,TRBJ2-3,TRBV19,ASSMAWGKSATDTQY
NA,TRBJ1-2,TRBV6-1,ASRETWALQNYGYT
few,TRBJ1-1,TRBV29-1,SVRVLNTEAF
NA,TRBJ2-7,TRBV10-2,ASSDGRNYYEQY
NA,TRBJ1-5,TRBV6-5,ASSPDRVSNQPQH
NA,TRBJ2-5,TRBV28,ASNQGRETQY
NA,TRBJ2-4,TRBV4-2,ASSQDSTSGLLAKNIQY
NA,TRBJ1-1,TRBV19,ASSPEMNTEAF
NA,TRBJ2-3,TRBV18,ASSPQETGASTDTQY
few,TRBJ2-1,TRBV19,ATKGQAHSRSYNEQF
NA,TRBJ1-4,TRBV6-1,ASRPRDGAGEKLF
NA,TRBJ2-5,TRBV18,ASSPTSGQETQY
NA,TRBJ1-1,TRBV6-1,ASSPNQQGATEAF
NA,TRBJ1-4,TRBV5-1,ASSQGQGNEKLF
NA,TRBJ1-5,TRBV29-1,SVEGTRGQPQH
NA,TRBJ1-1,TRBV18,ASSPQGGSEPAF
once,TRBJ1-5,TRBV28,ASSLSEFSNQPQH
NA,TRBJ1-1,TRBV6-5,ASSQQENTEAF
NA,TRBJ1-2,TRBV6-1,ASSVVDRGNYGYT
NA,TRBJ2-7,TRBV27,ASSLIERIRYEQY
few,TRBJ2-7,TRBV20-1,SAGHAYEQY
NA,TRBJ2-1,TRBV7-9,ASSLGTNHYNEQF
NA,TRBJ2-3,TRBV9,ASSVDKGGRDTQY
NA,TRBJ2-5,TRBV7-9,ASSLGLAQETQY
NA,TRBJ1-4,TRBV18,ASSPRRTNEKLF
NA,TRBJ1-3,TRBV15,ATSRDSSIY
NA,TRBJ2-7,TRBV5-4,ASSFQGDTTYEQY
NA,TRBJ1-2,TRBV28,ASSPDSGSNYGYT
NA,NA,TRBV28,ASRRTVAYEQY
NA,TRBJ2-7,TRBV18,ASSPPSGTYEQY
NA,TRBJ2-3,TRBV5-4,ASSQDTDTQY
NA,TRBJ2-1,TRBV7-6,ASSLGGTGGIRNEQF
NA,TRBJ2-5,TRBV20-1,SATAMETQY
once,TRBJ1-2,TRBV28,ASSLNGGSNYGYT
NA,TRBJ1-5,TRBV2,ASNIYGNQPQH
NA,TRBJ2-3,TRBV28,ASSLALSDTQY
NA,TRBJ2-7,TRBV18,ASSADILYEQY
NA,TRBJ1-6,TRBV30,AWFPMGGSYNSPLH
NA,TRBJ1-2,TRBV29-1,SVDVNRVASYGYT
NA,TRBJ2-3,TRBV7-8,ASSFSGPRTDTQY
NA,TRBJ2-2,TRBV19,ASSTGQANTGELF
NA,TRBJ2-3,TRBV10-1,ASSDTGATLDTQY
NA,NA,TRBV5-1,ASSWTFGTGQYEQY
NA,TRBJ2-3,TRBV7-9,ASSLSTDTQY
once,TRBJ2-1,TRBV29-1,SPRLIHEQF
NA,TRBJ1-2,TRBV18,ASSPEQGYGYT
NA,TRBJ2-3,TRBV6-1,ASSVGLAGEADTQY
NA,TRBJ2-1,TRBV10-3,AIKGGAYGAGSYNEQF
few,TRBJ1-5,TRBV4-1,ASSQAANDQPQH
NA,TRBJ1-1,TRBV7-2,ASSFQAGNTEAF
NA,TRBJ1-5,TRBV2,ASTFLGNSNQPQH
once,TRBJ2-1,TRBV11-3,ASSLSAGHNEQF
NA,TRBJ1-1,TRBV19,ASKGTANTEAF
NA,TRBJ1-2,TRBV7-9,ASSLGLSYT
NA,TRBJ2-5,TRBV30,AWLYQGQETQY
NA,TRBJ2-4,TRBV20-1,SAELVTIQY
NA,TRBJ2-1,TRBV7-2,ASSLVSLAGSEQF
NA,TRBJ2-7,TRBV28,ASSSGRGAGYEQY